Shown below are 7 T cell receptor beta chains from a single sample sequenced in a study of blood T cell repertoires in COVID-19. Some clones are missing from TCRdb's copy, which holds only in-frame ones; the method was immunoSEQ multiplex PCR. The top ten hold more than 20% of the sample, which has approximately 110,000 clones, 65% to 80% seen once. The sequencing sample was made of peripheral blood. The source is an older man with active or convalescent COVID-19.

The chain is built from TRBV7-8 and TRBJ2-3, with 7 bases fitting TRBD2. This CDR3 is built from 14 residues. Germline CDR1 is SGHVS and CDR2 is FQNEAQ. V was clipped by 3 bases and J by 6 bases; unmatched bases: 6. The DNA for the CDR3 is TGTGCCAGCAGCTTGACGGGAGGCGCGGATACGCAGTATTTT. This gives the protein CASSLTGGADTQYF.

The genes are TRBV18 and TRBJ1-1; 7 nucleotides align to TRBD1. This CDR3 has 12 residues. Germline V gene sequence: CDR1 KGHSH, CDR2 LQKENI. Trimming took 3 bases from V and 7 from J; bases not matched to a gene: 2. Written as DNA, the CDR3 is TGTGCCAGCTCACCGAACAGGGGTGAAGCTTTCTTT. Translation gives CASSPNRGEAFF.

The rearrangement links TRBV11-2 to TRBJ1-2; D gene uncertain. Trimming pared 3 bases from V and 7 bases from J, leaving 15 bases between. CDR1 is SGHAT and CDR2 is FQNNGV in the germline V gene. The CDR3 sequence is 14 residues long. For the CDR3, the DNA is TGTGCCAGCAGCTTCTACGCCAACTCAGGTGGCTACACCTTC. It translates to CASSFYANSGGYTF.

Here the CDR3 reads CASTMGGSGRALYNEQFF. In DNA form, the CDR3 reads TGTGCCAGCACCATGGGAGGTAGCGGGAGGGCCCTCTACAATGAGCAGTTCTTC. The chain joins TRBV28 to TRBJ2-1; 11 bases agree with TRBD2. Losses at the gene ends were 7 bases for V and 3 bases for J; bases not matched to a gene: 14. CDR1 is MDHEN, CDR2 SYDVKM, per germline. The length of the CDR3 is 18 residues.

In the case of this clone: The sample has other DNA sequences that encode this CDR3 too. This chain joins TRBV27 and TRBJ2-7, with D perhaps matching TRBD2 (6 bases). Germline-derived CDR1 and CDR2 are MNHEY and SMNVEV (reference sequence). The CDR3 has 13 residues. Deletions cut 2 bases from V and 3 bases from J, with 8 bases between. CDR3 nucleotides: TGTGCCAGCAGTTTAAGGGAGGACTACGAGCAGTACTTC. It is translated as CASSLREDYEQYF.

The V call is TRBV2, the J call TRBJ2-1; 12 bases line up with TRBD2. Germline lookup yields CDR1 SNHLY and CDR2 FYNNEI. The CDR3 loop spans 16 amino acids. The junction had 4 bases not matched to a gene; V was cut back by 3 bases and J by 4 bases. The CDR3 protein is CASSEGLAGGYNEQFF. The CDR3, as DNA: TGTGCCAGCAGTGAGGGCCTAGCGGGAGGGTACAATGAGCAGTTCTTC.

The V and J genes are TRBV6-5 and TRBJ1-1; 8 positions match TRBD1. V was clipped by 4 bases and J by 6 bases; unmatched bases: 4. Germline values: CDR1 MNHEY, CDR2 SVGAGI. The CDR3 is made up of 13 amino acids. The CDR3 loop is CASSSDRGPEAFF. CDR3 sequence (DNA): TGTGCCAGCAGTTCCGACAGGGGTCCTGAAGCTTTCTTT.